This T cell receptor beta chain was captured in a study of CD8 T cells in ankylosing spondylitis. For TCR beta, libraries came from quantitative 5'-RACE with molecular barcodes. A single record per CDR3 protein comes from TCRdb applying MiXCR to the 5' RACE reads. The sample has more than 400,000 distinct CDR3 sequences, roughly 5.2% seen once. Study-wide results and caveats: Some of these motif variants have turned up before, in reports on reactive arthritis synovial fluid and blood. Seemingly characteristic of ankylosing spondylitis blood was a TCR beta motif consisting of 7 or 8 highly homologous variants. Clones linked with disease were CD8+ and fairly uncommon in the peripheral blood.

V was cut by 8 bases and J by 7 bases, with 18 bases left in between. The CDR3 spans 14 residues. This clonotype was seen many times. Its specificity is unknown. The gene calls are TRBV12-3 or TRBV12-4 and TRBJ2-1; D assignment may be TRBD1 or TRBD2 (6 bases each). Sample: blood, either unsorted or a sorted T cell fraction (not recorded which). The receptor's source is a male donor with ankylosing spondylitis. CDR3 residues: CASRRDSQGNEQFF. The CDR3 DNA sequence: TGTGCCAGCCGCCGGGACTCTCAGGGGAATGAGCAGTTCTTC.